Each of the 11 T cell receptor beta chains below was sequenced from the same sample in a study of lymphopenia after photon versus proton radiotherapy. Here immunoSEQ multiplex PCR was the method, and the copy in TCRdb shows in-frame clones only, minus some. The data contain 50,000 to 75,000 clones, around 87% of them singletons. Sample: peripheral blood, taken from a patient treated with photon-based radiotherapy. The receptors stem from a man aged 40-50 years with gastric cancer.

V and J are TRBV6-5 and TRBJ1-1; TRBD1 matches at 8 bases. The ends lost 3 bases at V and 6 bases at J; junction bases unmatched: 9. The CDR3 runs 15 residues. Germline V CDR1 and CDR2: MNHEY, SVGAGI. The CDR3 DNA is TGTGCCAGCAGTTATAAAGGACAGGGATTCTCTGAAGCTTTCTTT. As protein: CASSYKGQGFSEAFF.

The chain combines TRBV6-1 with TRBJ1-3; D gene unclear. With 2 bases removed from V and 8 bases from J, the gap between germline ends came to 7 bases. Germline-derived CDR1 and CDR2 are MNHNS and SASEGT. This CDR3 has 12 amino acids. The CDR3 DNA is TGTGCCAGCAGTGAAATTGTAGACACCATATATTTT. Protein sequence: CASSEIVDTIYF.

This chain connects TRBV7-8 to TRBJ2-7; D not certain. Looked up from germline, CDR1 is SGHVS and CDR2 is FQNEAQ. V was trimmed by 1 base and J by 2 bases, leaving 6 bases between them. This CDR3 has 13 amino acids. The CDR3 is CASSLVMAYEQYF. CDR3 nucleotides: TGTGCCAGCAGCTTAGTCATGGCCTACGAGCAGTACTTC.

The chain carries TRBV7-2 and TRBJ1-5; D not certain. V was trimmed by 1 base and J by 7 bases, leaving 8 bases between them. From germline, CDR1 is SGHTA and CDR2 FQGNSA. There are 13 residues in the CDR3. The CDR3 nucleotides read TGTGCCAGCAGCTTAGATGGGAACCAGCCCCAGCATTTT. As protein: CASSLDGNQPQHF. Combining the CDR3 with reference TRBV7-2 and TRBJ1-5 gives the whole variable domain GAGVSQSPSNKVTEKGKDVELRCDPISGHTALYWYRQSLGQGLEFLIYFQGNSAPDKSGLPSDRFSAERTGGSVSTLTIQRTQQEDSAVYLCASSLDGNQPQHFGDGTRLSIL.

CDR3 bases: TGCGCCAGCAGCTTGGGAGGGACAGTCGGCACTGAAGCTTTCTTT. Protein: CASSLGGTVGTEAFF. V usage is TRBV5-1 and J usage is TRBJ1-1; 7 nucleotides agree with TRBD1. Germline V gene lookup returns CDR1 SGHRS and CDR2 YFSETQ. The J segment lost 4 bases and the V segment lost 0 bases, leaving 6 bases of the junction unmatched. CDR3 length equals 15 residues.

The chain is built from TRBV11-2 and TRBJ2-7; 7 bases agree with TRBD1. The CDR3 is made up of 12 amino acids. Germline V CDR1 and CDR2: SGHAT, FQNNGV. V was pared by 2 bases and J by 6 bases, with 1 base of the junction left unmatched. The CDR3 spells CASSLSGGEQYF. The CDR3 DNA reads TGTGCCAGCAGCTTATCAGGGGGCGAGCAGTACTTC.

The CDR3 DNA sequence: TGTGCCAGCAGTTTGTTGCGCGACACTGAAGCTTTCTTT. Its translation: CASSLLRDTEAFF. The V and J genes are TRBV6-5 and TRBJ1-1; D ambiguous. The CDR3 spans 13 residues. Trimming pared 4 bases from V and 3 bases from J, leaving 9 bases between. Per the germline V gene, CDR1 is MNHEY and CDR2 is SVGAGI.

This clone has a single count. As DNA, the CDR3 is TGTGCCAGCAGCTTGGCCGCTCACTACGAGCAGTACTTC. The encoded protein is CASSLAAHYEQYF. The chain combines TRBV5-5 with TRBJ2-7; D unresolved. Germline CDR1 SGHKS, CDR2 YYEKEE (reference sequence). V lost 0 bases, J lost 3 bases, and 7 bases lay in between. This CDR3 region has 13 residues.

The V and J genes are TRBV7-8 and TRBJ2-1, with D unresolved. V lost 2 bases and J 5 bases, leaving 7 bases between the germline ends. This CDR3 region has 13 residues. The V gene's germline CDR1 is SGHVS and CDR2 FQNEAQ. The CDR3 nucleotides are TGTGCCAGCAGCTTAAGGCAGAACAATGAGCAGTTCTTC. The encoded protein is CASSLRQNNEQFF.

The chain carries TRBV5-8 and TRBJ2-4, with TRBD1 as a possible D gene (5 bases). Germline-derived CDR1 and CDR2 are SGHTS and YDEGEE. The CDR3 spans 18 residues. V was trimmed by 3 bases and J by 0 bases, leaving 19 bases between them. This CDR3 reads CASSSKKRGDRAKNIQYF. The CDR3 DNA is TGTGCCAGCAGCTCAAAAAAAAGGGGCGATAGAGCCAAAAACATTCAGTACTTC.

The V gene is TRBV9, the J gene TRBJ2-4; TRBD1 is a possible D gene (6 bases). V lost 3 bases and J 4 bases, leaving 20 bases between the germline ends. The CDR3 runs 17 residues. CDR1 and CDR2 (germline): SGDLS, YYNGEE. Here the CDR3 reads CASSAYRDEGTKNIQYF. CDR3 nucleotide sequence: TGTGCCAGCAGCGCTTACAGGGATGAAGGCACAAAAAACATTCAGTACTTC. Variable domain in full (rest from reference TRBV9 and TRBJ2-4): DSGVTQTPKHLITATGQRVTLRCSPRSGDLSVYWYQQSLDQGLQFLIQYYNGEERAKGNILERFSAQQFPDLHSELNLSSLELGDSALYFCASSAYRDEGTKNIQYFGAGTRLSVL.